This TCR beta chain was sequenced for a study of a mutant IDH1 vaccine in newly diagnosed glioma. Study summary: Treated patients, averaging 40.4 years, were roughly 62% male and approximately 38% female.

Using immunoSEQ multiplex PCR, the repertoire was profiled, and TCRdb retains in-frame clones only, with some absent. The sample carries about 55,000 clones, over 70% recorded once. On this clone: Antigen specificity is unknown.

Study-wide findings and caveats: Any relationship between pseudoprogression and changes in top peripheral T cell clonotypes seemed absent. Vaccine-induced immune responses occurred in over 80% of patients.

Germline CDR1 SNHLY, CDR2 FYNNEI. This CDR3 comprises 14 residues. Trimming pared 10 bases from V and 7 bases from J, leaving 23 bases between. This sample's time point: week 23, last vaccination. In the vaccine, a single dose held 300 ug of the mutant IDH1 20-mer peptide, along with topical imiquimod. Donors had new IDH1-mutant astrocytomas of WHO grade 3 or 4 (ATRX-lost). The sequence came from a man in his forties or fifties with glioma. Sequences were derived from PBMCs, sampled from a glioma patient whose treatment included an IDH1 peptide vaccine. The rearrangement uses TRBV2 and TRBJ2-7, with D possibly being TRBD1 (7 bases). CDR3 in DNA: TGTGCCACCAAAGGGGGCGGGGTCTCGGGAGAGCAGTACTTC. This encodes CATKGGGVSGEQYF.